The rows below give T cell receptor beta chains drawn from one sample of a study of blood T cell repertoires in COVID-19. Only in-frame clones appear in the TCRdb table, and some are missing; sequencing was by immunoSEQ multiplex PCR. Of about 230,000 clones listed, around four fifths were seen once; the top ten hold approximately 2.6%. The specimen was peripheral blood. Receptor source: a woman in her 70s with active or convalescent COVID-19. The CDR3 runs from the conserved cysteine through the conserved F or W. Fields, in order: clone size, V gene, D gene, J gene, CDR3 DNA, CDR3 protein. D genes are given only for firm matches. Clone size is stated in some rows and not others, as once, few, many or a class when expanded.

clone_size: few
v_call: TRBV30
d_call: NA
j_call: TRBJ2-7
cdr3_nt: TGTGCCTGCCTCTTCCAGGGCCGGGACGAGCAGTACTTC
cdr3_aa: CACLFQGRDEQYF

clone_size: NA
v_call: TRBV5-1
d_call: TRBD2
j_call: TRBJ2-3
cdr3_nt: TGCGCCAGCAGCCAGGGACTAGCCCAGGGAGGGGATACGCAGTATTTT
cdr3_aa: CASSQGLAQGGDTQYF

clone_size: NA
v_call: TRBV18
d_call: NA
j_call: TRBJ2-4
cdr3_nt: TGTGCCAGCTCCCTCAGTCTAGCCAAAAACATTCAGTACTTC
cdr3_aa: CASSLSLAKNIQYF

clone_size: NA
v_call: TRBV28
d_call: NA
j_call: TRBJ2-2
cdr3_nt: TGTGCCAGCAGTCTTGGCCAGGGGATCACCGGGGAGCTGTTTTTT
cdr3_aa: CASSLGQGITGELFF

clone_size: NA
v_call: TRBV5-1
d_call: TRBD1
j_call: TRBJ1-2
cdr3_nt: TGCGCCAGCAGCTCCAGGACAGGGGACTATGGCTACACCTTC
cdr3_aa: CASSSRTGDYGYTF

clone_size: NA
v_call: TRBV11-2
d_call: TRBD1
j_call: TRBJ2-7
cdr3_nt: TGTGCCAGCATGGTAGGGACAGGGGGATACGAGCAGTACTTC
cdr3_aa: CASMVGTGGYEQYF

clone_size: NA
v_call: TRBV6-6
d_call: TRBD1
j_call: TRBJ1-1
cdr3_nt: TGTGCCAGCAGGGGAAACAGGGGGCAGTACACTGAAGCTTTCTTT
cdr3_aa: CASRGNRGQYTEAFF

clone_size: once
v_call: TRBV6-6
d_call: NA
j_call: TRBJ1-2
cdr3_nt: TGTGCCAGCAGCGACAAATTACAGGCGGACTACACCTTC
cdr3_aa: CASSDKLQADYTF

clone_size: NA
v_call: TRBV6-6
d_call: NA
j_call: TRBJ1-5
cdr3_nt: TGTGCCAGCAGTTACAGTCTAGGAGGTCAGCCCCAGCATTTT
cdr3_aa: CASSYSLGGQPQHF

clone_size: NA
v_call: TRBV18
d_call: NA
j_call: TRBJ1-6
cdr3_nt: TGTGCCAGCTCCCCGAGATCGAGGGATTATAATTCACCCCTCCACTTT
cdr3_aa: CASSPRSRDYNSPLHF

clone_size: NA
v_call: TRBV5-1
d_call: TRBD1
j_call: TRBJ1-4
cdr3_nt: TGCGCCAGCACGCGGGACAGGGCAGGGGGTAATGAAAAACTGTTTTTT
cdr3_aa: CASTRDRAGGNEKLFF

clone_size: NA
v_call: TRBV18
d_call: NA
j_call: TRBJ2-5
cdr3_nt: TGTGCCAGCTCACCCAACCAGGCCCGCGAAGAGACCCAGTACTTC
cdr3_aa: CASSPNQAREETQYF

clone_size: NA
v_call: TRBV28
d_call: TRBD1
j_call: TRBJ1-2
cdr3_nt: TGTGCCAGCAGTCCGCCGGGGACAGGGAGATATGGCTACACCTTC
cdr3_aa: CASSPPGTGRYGYTF

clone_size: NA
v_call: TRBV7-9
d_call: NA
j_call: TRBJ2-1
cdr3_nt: TGTGCCAGCAGCCACGGCGGCCCCTCCTACAATGAGCAGTTCTTC
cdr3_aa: CASSHGGPSYNEQFF

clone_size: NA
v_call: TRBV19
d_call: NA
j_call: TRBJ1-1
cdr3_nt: TGTGCCAGTAGCCGGACAGATTGGGGAAACACTGAAGCTTTCTTT
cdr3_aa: CASSRTDWGNTEAFF

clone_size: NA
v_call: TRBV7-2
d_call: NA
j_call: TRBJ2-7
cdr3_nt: TGTGCCAGCAGCCCGGGCTCCGGCAGGGGAAGCTCCTACGAGCAGTACTTC
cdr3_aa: CASSPGSGRGSSYEQYF

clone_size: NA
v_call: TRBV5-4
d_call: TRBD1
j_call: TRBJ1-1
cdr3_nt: TGTGCCAGCAGCTCCTACCAGACAGGGCAAGCTTTCTTT
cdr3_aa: CASSSYQTGQAFF

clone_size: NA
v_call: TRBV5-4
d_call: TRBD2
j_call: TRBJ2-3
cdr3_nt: TGTGCCAGCAGCGTGGGGGGTGCAGGGAGGGCAGATACGCAGTATTTT
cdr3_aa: CASSVGGAGRADTQYF

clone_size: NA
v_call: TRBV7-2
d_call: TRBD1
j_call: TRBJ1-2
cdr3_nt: TGTGCCAGCAGCTTAGGTTTTACAGGGGATCTTGGCTACACCTTC
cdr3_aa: CASSLGFTGDLGYTF

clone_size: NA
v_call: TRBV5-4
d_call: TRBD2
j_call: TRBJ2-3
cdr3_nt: TGTGCCAGCAGCTTGCGCCTAGCGGGGGGGGCAGATACGCAGTATTTT
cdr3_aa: CASSLRLAGGADTQYF

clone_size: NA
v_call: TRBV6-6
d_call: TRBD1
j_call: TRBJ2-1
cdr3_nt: TGTGCCAGCAGGATACAGGGGTTCGAGCAGTTCTTC
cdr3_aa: CASRIQGFEQFF

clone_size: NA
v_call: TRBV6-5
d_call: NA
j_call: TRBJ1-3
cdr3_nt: TGTGCCATCCACCCGATCGGTTCTGGAAACACCATATATTTT
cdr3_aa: CAIHPIGSGNTIYF

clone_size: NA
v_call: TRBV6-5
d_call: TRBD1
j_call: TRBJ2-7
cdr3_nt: TGTGCCAGCAGGGACAGGGGAGGAACCTACGAGCAGTACTTC
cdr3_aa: CASRDRGGTYEQYF

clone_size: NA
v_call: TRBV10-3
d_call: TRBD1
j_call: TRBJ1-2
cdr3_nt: TGTGCCATCAGTGAGTCTCCGGGACAGCTACAAGATGGCTACACCTTC
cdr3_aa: CAISESPGQLQDGYTF

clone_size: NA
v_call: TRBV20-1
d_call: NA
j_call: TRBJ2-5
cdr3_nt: TGCAGTCGCGTTGACAAAGAGACCCAGTACTTC
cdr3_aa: CSRVDKETQYF

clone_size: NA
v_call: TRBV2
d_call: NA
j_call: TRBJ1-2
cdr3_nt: TGTGCCAGGGAGGGGCGAGACTATGGCTACACCTTC
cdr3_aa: CAREGRDYGYTF

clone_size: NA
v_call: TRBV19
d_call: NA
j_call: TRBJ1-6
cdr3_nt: TGTGCCAGTAGTATCGGGGTGTCGTATAATTCACCCCTCCACTTT
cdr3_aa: CASSIGVSYNSPLHF

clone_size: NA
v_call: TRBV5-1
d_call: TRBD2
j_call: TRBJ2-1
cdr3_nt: TGCGCCAGCAGCCGACCCGGGACTAGCGGGATTTCGGGAGAGAAGTTCTTC
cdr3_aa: CASSRPGTSGISGEKFF

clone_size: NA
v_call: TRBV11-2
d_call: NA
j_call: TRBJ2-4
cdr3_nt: TGTGCCAGCAGCTTAGACGGGGGGCCCCACAACATTCAGTACTTC
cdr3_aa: CASSLDGGPHNIQYF

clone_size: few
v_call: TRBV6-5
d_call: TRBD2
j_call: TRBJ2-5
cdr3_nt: TGTGCCAGCGTTAGCGGGGGGGCCATTGAGACCCAGTACTTC
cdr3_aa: CASVSGGAIETQYF

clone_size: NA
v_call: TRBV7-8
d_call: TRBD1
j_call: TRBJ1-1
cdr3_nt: TGTGCCAGCAGCTTAGGGACAGGCCATTACACTGAAGCTTTCTTT
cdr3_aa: CASSLGTGHYTEAFF

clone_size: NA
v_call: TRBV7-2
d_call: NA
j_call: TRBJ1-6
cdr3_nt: TGTGCCAGCAGCTTAGCACTCTCACCCCTCCACTTT
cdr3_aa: CASSLALSPLHF

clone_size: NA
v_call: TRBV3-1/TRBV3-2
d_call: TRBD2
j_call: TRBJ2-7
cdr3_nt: TGTGCCAGCAGGAGACTAGCGGGAGGGCCTGGCGAGCAGTACTTC
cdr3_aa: CASRRLAGGPGEQYF

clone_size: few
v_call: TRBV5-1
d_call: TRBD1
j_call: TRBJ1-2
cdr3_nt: TGCGCCAGCAGCTTGGCGCCGGGACAGACCAACTATGGCTACACCTTC
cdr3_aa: CASSLAPGQTNYGYTF

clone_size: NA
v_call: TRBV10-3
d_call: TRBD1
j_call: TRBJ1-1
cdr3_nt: TGTGCCACCAACAGGGGGCCGGACACTGAAGCTTTCTTT
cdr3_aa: CATNRGPDTEAFF

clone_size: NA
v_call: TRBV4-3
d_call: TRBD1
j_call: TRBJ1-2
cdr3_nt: TGCGCCAGCAGCCAAGCCAAGTCCGGGACAGGGGGCTACACCTTC
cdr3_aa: CASSQAKSGTGGYTF